This T cell receptor (beta chain) was documented in a study of long-term antiretroviral therapy in people with HIV. Study results and limitations: Spans of CDR3 length were tighter for HIV repertoires than for controls.

Runs used v3.0 of the immunoSEQ assay and were done at survey level. Sequencing used immunoSEQ multiplex PCR; TCRdb keeps in-frame clones, though not all of them. The profile shows 48,000 or so clones, approximately 79% of them singletons. In regard to this clone: Its antigen is currently unknown.

The sample consisted of unsorted PBMCs, taken 0.8 years after starting antiretroviral therapy. The sequence came from a woman younger than 35 with HIV.

The CDR3 loop is CASSSGLAGAYNEQFF. CDR3 sequence (DNA): TGTGCCAGCAGCTCGGGACTAGCGGGAGCCTACAATGAGCAGTTCTTC. The chain couples TRBV11-2 to TRBJ2-1; 14 bases match TRBD2. V gave up 4 bases and J gave up 2 bases; unmatched junction bases: 1. Looked up from germline, CDR1 is SGHAT and CDR2 is FQNNGV. CDR3 length: 16 residues. Together with reference TRBV11-2 and TRBJ2-1, the CDR3 gives the full variable domain: EAGVAQSPRYKIIEKRQSVAFWCNPISGHATLYWYQQILGQGPKLLIQFQNNGVVDDSQLPKDRFSAERLKGVDSTLKIQPAKLEDSAVYLCASSSGLAGAYNEQFFGPGTRLTVL.